This T cell receptor (beta chain) was captured in a study of blood T cells in healthy people across ages. Study outcomes and limitations: Changes seen in expanded clonotypes were possibly confounded by donor CMV status left unknown.

The use of a sample-barcoded 5' primer and a J-beta primer mix characterized a second PCR of roughly 6 to 12 cycles. In TCRdb, the 5' RACE reads were re-called with MiXCR into one record per CDR3 protein. There are hundreds of thousands of distinct CDR3 sequences in the sample; more than 55% occur only once, and around 24% lies in the top ten. V lost 0 bases and J lost 7, with 14 bases in between. Germline CDR1 and CDR2: SGHRS and YFSETQ. The CDR3 totals 15 residues. Each sample had at least 6 million PBMCs isolated. Worth noting for this clonotype: No antigen is known for it.

What was sequenced was blood. The genes are TRBV5-1 and TRBJ2-1, with D maybe TRBD1 (5 bases). The sequence derives from a man aged 40-49 years in good health. CDR3 nucleotides: TGCGCCAGCAGCTTGGGGGCAGGGAACGTGAATGAGCAGTTCTTC. Encoded protein: CASSLGAGNVNEQFF.